These 14 T cell receptor beta chains originate from one sample sequenced in a study of control samples from healthy donors and cancer patients (dated by TCRdb to between 2020 and 2021). The receptor library was made with the immunoSEQ multiplex PCR assay. The table was pulled from immuneACCESS by TCRdb, which kept in-frame rearrangements only. Such tables lose some clones; where checked, under half of the loss comes from unresolved V genes, and the rest has no known cause. The sample data list under 450,000 clones, and 80% to 95% of these were observed just once. The ten largest clonotypes hold 5.5% to 8% of the sample. Material: PBMCs. The receptors here all came from a man aged 40-50 years with head and neck cancer.

The chain combines TRBV19 with TRBJ2-7; the match to TRBD1 covers 7 bases. Unmatched junction bases numbered 12, after V lost 6 bases and J lost 7 bases. Germline CDR1 reads LNHDA; CDR2 reads SQIVND (reference sequence). The CDR3 totals 14 residues. In nucleotides, the CDR3 is TGTGCCAGTAGCCAGGAGAGGACAGGTTCTGAGCAGTACTTC. It is translated as CASSQERTGSEQYF.

The CDR3 DNA follows: TGTGCCAGCAGCCCCGGAGGGGGTCGTGGGGACACTGAAGCTTTCTTT. This sequence encodes CASSPGGGRGDTEAFF. The chain employs TRBV5-5 and TRBJ1-1; D perhaps matches TRBD1 (6 bases). Germline values: CDR1 SGHKS, CDR2 YYEKEE (reference sequence). The CDR3 is 16 residues long. Trimming left V 4 bases short and J 3 bases short, with 19 bases between.

The CDR3: CASSTTSGVSYNEQFF. The CDR3 coding sequence is TGCGCCAGCAGCACGACTAGCGGGGTCTCCTACAATGAGCAGTTCTTC. The J gene is TRBJ2-1, the V gene TRBV5-1; TRBD2 agrees at 11 bases. The germline CDR1 and CDR2 sequences are SGHRS and YFSETQ. This CDR3 spans 16 amino acids. J was trimmed by 0 bases and V by 4 bases; bases with no gene match: 3.

This chain joins TRBV7-9 and TRBJ2-5; D is possibly TRBD2 (6 bases). V was shortened by 5 bases and J by 5 bases, with 24 bases between the two germline ends. This CDR3 comprises 17 residues. Germline-derived CDR1 and CDR2 are SEHNR and FQNEAQ (reference sequence). This CDR3 reads CASSQRGRQEGQETQYF. CDR3 nucleotide sequence: TGTGCCAGCAGCCAAAGGGGCCGGCAGGAGGGTCAGGAGACCCAGTACTTC.

J is TRBJ2-3 and V is TRBV30; D possibly matches TRBD1 or TRBD2 (5 bases each). The CDR3 totals 15 residues. Germline CDR1 GTSNPN, CDR2 SVGIG (reference sequence). The V end was cut by 3 bases, the J end by 4 bases, with 17 bases between. DNA for the CDR3: TGTGCCTGGAGGCGACAGTGGGACGGCGCAGATACGCAGTATTTT. As protein: CAWRRQWDGADTQYF. The entire variable domain, with the rest obtained from reference TRBV30 and TRBJ2-3, is as follows: SQTIHQWPATLVQPVGSPLSLECTVEGTSNPNLYWYRQAAGRGLQLLFYSVGIGQISSEVPQNLSASRPQDRQFILSSKKLLLSDSGFYLCAWRRQWDGADTQYFGPGTRLTVL.

This chain joins TRBV7-2 and TRBJ1-4, with 7 positions matching TRBD1. Germline CDR1 reads SGHTA; CDR2 reads FQGNSA. V was pared by 5 bases and J by 7 bases, with 10 bases of the junction left unmatched. The CDR3 has 15 residues. The CDR3 DNA reads as TGTGCCAGCAGCCCAAGACAGGGCTTTGGTGAAAAACTGTTTTTT. Protein: CASSPRQGFGEKLFF.

The chain recombines TRBV13 with TRBJ2-1; 9 bases map to TRBD1. CDR1 PRHDT and CDR2 FYEKMQ come from the germline V gene (reference sequence). The CDR3 consists of 15 residues. V trimming: 5 bases; J trimming: 7 bases; junction bases outside the gene matches: 9. CDR3 protein: CASSPNTGGKNEQFF. The CDR3, as DNA: TGTGCCAGCAGCCCCAATACAGGGGGCAAGAATGAGCAGTTCTTC.

The rearrangement joins TRBV7-8 to TRBJ2-1; D tentatively fits TRBD1 or TRBD2 (6 bases each). CDR1 and CDR2 from the germline V gene are SGHVS and FQNEAQ. This CDR3 region has 15 residues. The V end was cut by 5 bases, the J end by 0 bases, with 11 bases between. CDR3 in amino acids: CASSRGGSSYNEQFF. The CDR3 region has the DNA TGTGCCAGCAGCCGAGGGGGGAGCTCCTACAATGAGCAGTTCTTC. The entire variable domain, with the rest obtained from reference TRBV7-8 and TRBJ2-1, is as follows: GAGVSQSPRYKVAKRGQDVALRCDPISGHVSLFWYQQALGQGPEFLTYFQNEAQLDKSGLPSDRFFAERPEGSVSTLKIQRTQQEDSAVYLCASSRGGSSYNEQFFGPGTRLTVL.

The gene calls are TRBV27 and TRBJ2-1, with TRBD2 matching over 12 bases. CDR3 length equals 13 residues. The V gene's germline CDR1 is MNHEY and CDR2 SMNVEV (reference sequence). The V gene end was trimmed by 5 bases and the J gene end by 15 bases; junction bases not matched to a gene: 8. In DNA form, the CDR3 reads TGTGCCAGCAGTCCTGGACTAGCGGGGAGGGGGTTCTTC. As protein: CASSPGLAGRGFF.

The chain is built from TRBV28 and TRBJ1-1; the D gene is possibly TRBD1 (5 bases). The CDR3 sequence is 13 residues long. V lost 7 bases and J 0 bases, leaving 9 bases between the germline ends. CDR1 and CDR2 from the germline V gene are MDHEN and SYDVKM. The CDR3 DNA reads TGTGCCAGCATCGGGACCGTGAACACTGAAGCTTTCTTT. This codes for CASIGTVNTEAFF. The whole variable domain, remainder taken from reference TRBV28 and TRBJ1-1, is DVKVTQSSRYLVKRTGEKVFLECVQDMDHENMFWYRQDPGLGLRLIYFSYDVKMKEKGDIPEGYSVSREKKERFSLILESASTNQTSMYLCASIGTVNTEAFFGQGTRLTVV.

The CDR3, as DNA: TGTGCCAGCAGCTGGGAGGGCCGGGGAGATACGCAGTATTTT. This codes for CASSWEGRGDTQYF. The chain has TRBV5-5 and TRBJ2-3; 7 nucleotides agree with TRBD2. With V trimmed by 3 bases and J by 5 bases, 6 bases remained unmatched. Germline-derived CDR1 and CDR2 are SGHKS and YYEKEE (reference sequence). This CDR3 is 14 amino acids long.

J is TRBJ2-3 and V is TRBV6-6, with D possibly matching TRBD2 (6 bases). Germline CDR1 MNHNY, CDR2 SVGAGI (reference sequence). This CDR3 spans 14 amino acids. Trimming stripped 2 bases from V and 4 bases from J, with 10 bases between. CDR3 region: CASSYVSGADTQYF. The CDR3 region has the DNA TGTGCCAGCAGTTACGTTTCGGGGGCAGATACGCAGTATTTT.

The V gene is TRBV2, the J gene TRBJ1-5; D gene uncertain. Looked up from germline, CDR1 is SNHLY and CDR2 is FYNNEI. The CDR3 covers 14 residues. Trimming took 4 bases from V and 5 from J, leaving 12 bases between them. CDR3 DNA sequence: TGTGCCAGCAGTGCCGTGGCAGGAGATCAGCCCCAGCATTTT. Translated, it gives CASSAVAGDQPQHF.

The rearrangement uses TRBV28 and TRBJ2-7, with unresolved D. V dropped 3 bases and J dropped 2 bases, with 14 bases sitting between them. Germline V gene data show CDR1 as MDHEN and CDR2 as SYDVKM. The CDR3 runs to 15 residues. The CDR3 coding sequence is TGTGCCAGCAGTTTCGGTACAGTGAAAGCCTACGAGCAGTACTTC. Translation gives CASSFGTVKAYEQYF.